Shown below are 5 T cell receptor beta chains from a single sample sequenced in a study of T cell responses to AZD1222 COVID-19 vaccine. Produced via immunoSEQ multiplex PCR; TCRdb's table is partial and in-frame only. The table has 80,000 to 95,000 clones, about 78% seen once. This specimen consisted of peripheral blood, obtained on day 0 of AZD1222 vaccination. The receptors come from an adult in good health.

The table lists this clone with a few counts. V is TRBV20-1 and J is TRBJ2-3; 9 bases line up with TRBD2. The germline V gene encodes CDR1 DFQATT and CDR2 SNEGSKA (reference sequence). V shed 3 bases, J shed 3 bases, and the junction held 7 bases outside the gene matches. This CDR3 is built from 15 residues. The CDR3 region is CSASSAGGRTDTQYF. In DNA form, the CDR3 reads TGCAGTGCTAGTAGCGCGGGAGGGAGGACAGATACGCAGTATTTT.

This rearrangement joins TRBV11-3 to TRBJ2-3; 7 bases map to TRBD2. Trimming cost V 11 bases and J 2 bases; bases outside gene matches: 13. CDR1 SGHNT and CDR2 YENEEA come from the germline V gene. CDR3 size: 15 residues. The CDR3, as DNA: TGTGCCTGCTGGGGCGGGAGTCCCTTCACAGATACGCAGTATTTT. Protein sequence: CACWGGSPFTDTQYF.

V is TRBV19 and J is TRBJ1-2; D uncertain. From germline, CDR1 is LNHDA and CDR2 SQIVND (reference sequence). This CDR3 is 14 amino acids long. V lost 3 bases, J lost 7 bases, and 15 bases lay in between. The CDR3 nucleotides are TGTGCCAGTAGTATGGGAGCCTCCGGAGGTGGCTACACCTTC. It specifies CASSMGASGGGYTF. Filled out from reference TRBV19 and TRBJ1-2, the complete variable domain reads DGGITQSPKYLFRKEGQNVTLSCEQNLNHDAMYWYRQDPGQGLRLIYYSQIVNDFQKGDIAEGYSVSREKKESFPLTVTSAQKNPTAFYLCASSMGASGGGYTFGSGTRLTVV.

This rearrangement joins TRBV24-1 to TRBJ2-5; 10 bases map to TRBD1. Germline V lookup: CDR1 KGHDR, CDR2 SFDVKD. CDR3 size: 16 residues. V shed 4 bases, J shed 3 bases, and the junction held 7 bases outside the gene matches. The CDR3 DNA follows: TGTGCCACCAGTGAACCGGGACAGGGGAGGGAAGAGACCCAGTACTTC. This codes for CATSEPGQGREETQYF.

The rearrangement uses TRBV28 and TRBJ1-2; D call uncertain. V lost 2 bases and J lost 5, with 15 bases in between. Germline CDR1 reads MDHEN; CDR2 reads SYDVKM. This CDR3 has 15 residues. The CDR3 loop reads CASSLLQENGYGYTF. CDR3 coding DNA: TGTGCCAGCAGTTTACTTCAGGAGAATGGGTATGGCTACACCTTC.